The subject of this entry is one T cell receptor beta chain. The data belong to a study of T-cell reconstitution after alpha-beta-depleted transplantation in children. For TCRbeta, the library was prepared with unique molecular identifiers. Each CDR3 protein gets one entry after TCRdb re-called the PCR reads with MiXCR. The sample holds a few hundred thousand distinct CDR3 sequences, 15% to 20% seen once. CDR1 is MGHDK, CDR2 SYGVNS, per germline. CDR3 length: 15 residues. V was shortened by 8 bases and J by 2 bases, with 19 bases between the two germline ends. This receptor was obtained from a human donor who donated a stem cell graft to a child with acute lymphoblastic leukemia. The V call is TRBV25-1, the J call TRBJ2-7, with TRBD1 as a possible D gene (6 bases). The sample was PBMCs from the stem cell graft donor, taken from the stem cell graft. The CDR3 coding sequence is TGTGCCAGCGTGCGATCCGGGACACGGGCCTACGAGCAGTACTTC. Translated: CASVRSGTRAYEQYF.